This TCR beta chain appears in the sequencing data of a study of T cells in Graves' hyperthyroidism and ophthalmopathy. Study in general: The blood sample was taken at first diagnosis, before treatment began.

Diagnoses used clinical symptoms, serum thyroxine and TRAb, thyroid ultrasound and orbital computed tomography. More than 9.5 ml fresh peripheral blood yielded the PBMCs. The germline V gene encodes CDR1 SGHRS and CDR2 YFSETQ. V lost 4 bases, J lost 0 bases, and 13 bases lay in between. The CDR3 has 16 amino acids. Notes on this clonotype: Its antigen is undetermined.

RNA transcripts were the template for amplifying TCR beta CDR3 regions. HTBI primers drove first-round RT-PCR of the TCR CDR3. MiXCR was run by TCRdb on the multiplex PCR reads, yielding one entry per CDR3 protein. The table lists roughly 640,000 distinct CDR3 sequences, 16% of them singletons. Study-wide findings and caveats: Blood also contained most expanded thyroid clonotypes above 0.001.

This receptor was identified in a woman in her forties with Graves' ophthalmopathy. The J gene is TRBJ1-4, the V gene TRBV5-1, with D unresolved. The specimen sequenced was blood. The CDR3 reads CASSPSYGATNEKLFF. CDR3 coding DNA: TGCGCCAGCAGCCCGTCGTACGGAGCAACTAATGAAAAACTGTTTTTT.